The 23 T cell receptor beta chains below come from one sample, sequenced in a study of CD8 T cells in Susac syndrome. The RNA, roughly 0.45 to 1 ug, was put through reverse transcription using random hexamers. TCRdb called the immunoSEQ multiplex PCR reads again in MiXCR, with one record for every CDR3 protein. Among 95,000 to 150,000 distinct CDR3 sequences, 96% were seen once, and the ten largest hold 0.11% to 0.15%. The specimen sequenced was CD4+ T cells from PBMCs. Every receptor here comes from a human donor with Susac syndrome.

This sequence joins TRBV7-2 and TRBJ2-7; 10 bases agree with TRBD2. The CDR3 is 15 residues long. J lost 3 bases, V lost 1 base, and 3 bases had no gene match. Looked up from germline, CDR1 is SGHTA and CDR2 is FQGNSA. The CDR3 coding sequence is TGTGCCAGCAGCTTAGGCCTAGCGGGAGTCTACGAGCAGTACTTC. Encoded protein: CASSLGLAGVYEQYF. Complete variable domain (other parts from reference TRBV7-2 and TRBJ2-7): GAGVSQSPSNKVTEKGKDVELRCDPISGHTALYWYRQSLGQGLEFLIYFQGNSAPDKSGLPSDRFSAERTGGSVSTLTIQRTQQEDSAVYLCASSLGLAGVYEQYFGPGTRLTVT.

The chain combines TRBV20-1 with TRBJ2-1; 12 nucleotides agree with TRBD2. V lost 5 bases and J lost 10; bases outside the gene matches: 9. This CDR3 comprises 14 residues. Germline V gene sequence: CDR1 DFQATT, CDR2 SNEGSKA (reference sequence). In DNA form, the CDR3 reads TGCAGTGCTCCACTAGCGGGAGGTACGGGGGAGCAGTTCTTC. Protein sequence: CSAPLAGGTGEQFF.

This clonotype was observed a single time. CDR3 DNA: TGTGCCACCAGCAGAGATTACGGGGTAGATCAGCCCCAGCATTTT. This codes for CATSRDYGVDQPQHF. The V and J genes are TRBV15 and TRBJ1-5; no firm D call. CDR1 and CDR2 from the germline V gene are LNHNV and YYDKDF (reference sequence). V was trimmed by 0 bases and J by 5 bases, leaving 11 bases between them. The CDR3 consists of 15 residues.

The rearrangement joins TRBV28 to TRBJ2-2, with 9 nucleotides matching TRBD1. Germline V gene data show CDR1 as MDHEN and CDR2 as SYDVKM. The length of the CDR3 is 15 residues. The trim removed 8 bases at V and 6 bases at J, leaving 10 bases unmatched. The CDR3 loop reads CASAVRTGVAGELFF. The CDR3 nucleotides are TGTGCCAGCGCGGTTCGGACAGGGGTCGCCGGGGAGCTGTTTTTT. The entire variable domain, with the rest obtained from reference TRBV28 and TRBJ2-2, is as follows: DVKVTQSSRYLVKRTGEKVFLECVQDMDHENMFWYRQDPGLGLRLIYFSYDVKMKEKGDIPEGYSVSREKKERFSLILESASTNQTSMYLCASAVRTGVAGELFFGEGSRLTVL.

In its sample, this clonotype was seen once. The V gene is TRBV4-3, the J gene TRBJ1-3; 7 nucleotides match TRBD1. V was clipped by 1 base and J by 0 bases; unmatched bases: 0. This CDR3 region has 15 residues. Germline values: CDR1 LGHNA, CDR2 YSLEER. The DNA for the CDR3 is TGCGCCAGCAGCCAAGCAGGGGGCTCTGGAAACACCATATATTTT. Translation: CASSQAGGSGNTIYF.

This chain uses TRBV7-9 with TRBJ2-6; TRBD1 agrees at 9 bases. The germline CDR1 and CDR2 sequences are SEHNR and FQNEAQ (reference sequence). V lost 5 bases and J lost 0; bases outside the gene matches: 5. The CDR3 contains 17 residues. DNA for the CDR3: TGTGCCAGCAGCCCGGGACAGGGTGCCTCTGGGGCCAACGTCCTGACTTTC. This translates into CASSPGQGASGANVLTF.

The gene calls are TRBV20-1 and TRBJ2-4, with 12 bases that match TRBD2. Looked up from germline, CDR1 is DFQATT and CDR2 is SNEGSKA (reference sequence). The CDR3 has 19 amino acids. Losses at the gene ends were 0 bases for V and 0 bases for J; bases not matched to a gene: 9. The CDR3 DNA is TGCAGTGCTAGAGAAGGGAGACTAGCGGGAGCTAAAGCCAAAAACATTCAGTACTTC. Residues: CSAREGRLAGAKAKNIQYF.

This chain connects TRBV20-1 to TRBJ1-4; tentative D call: TRBD1 (5 bases). This CDR3 spans 12 amino acids. V lost 6 bases, J lost 5 bases, and 10 bases lay in between. CDR1 is DFQATT, CDR2 SNEGSKA, per germline (reference sequence). Written as DNA, the CDR3 is TGCAGTGCCGGGGGTAGGAATGAAAAACTGTTTTTT. Residues: CSAGGRNEKLFF.

This sequence joins TRBV18 and TRBJ2-3, with D possibly matching TRBD1 (5 bases). This CDR3 has 15 residues. V gave up 5 bases and J gave up 7 bases, with 19 bases separating them. Germline V gene data show CDR1 as KGHSH and CDR2 as LQKENI. The CDR3 DNA follows: TGTGCCAGCTCATCCTCCGGGCCGCCAGGGAATACGCAGTATTTT. Translated: CASSSSGPPGNTQYF.

V is TRBV30 and J is TRBJ1-4; 9 bases are shared with TRBD1. Germline loops: CDR1 GTSNPN, CDR2 SVGIG (reference sequence). This CDR3 has 14 residues. After removal of 1 base from V and 8 bases from J, the junction contained 5 bases not matched to a gene. CDR3 sequence reads: CAWSGDRVGEKLFF. The DNA of the CDR3 is TGTGCCTGGAGTGGGGACAGGGTTGGAGAAAAACTGTTTTTT.

The V call is TRBV4-2, the J call TRBJ1-1; D may be TRBD1 (5 bases). Germline-derived CDR1 and CDR2 are LGHNA and YNFKEQ. V dropped 4 bases and J dropped 5 bases, with 20 bases sitting between them. CDR3 length: 16 residues. CDR3 protein: CASSPRLRQGGTEAFF. For the CDR3, the DNA is TGTGCCAGCAGCCCCCGTTTAAGGCAGGGAGGGACTGAAGCTTTCTTT.

CDR3 sequence: CASSREYRSTGNTIYF. The CDR3 DNA is TGTGCCAGCAGTCGCGAATACAGGTCAACTGGAAACACCATATATTTT. This chain uses TRBV11-2 with TRBJ1-3, with D tentatively TRBD1 (5 bases). The germline CDR1 and CDR2 sequences are SGHAT and FQNNGV. CDR3 length equals 16 residues. Between the trimmed V and J ends, which lost 6 bases and 2 bases, there was a span of 17 bases. The full variable domain, with the rest looked up from reference TRBV11-2 and TRBJ1-3, is EAGVAQSPRYKIIEKRQSVAFWCNPISGHATLYWYQQILGQGPKLLIQFQNNGVVDDSQLPKDRFSAERLKGVDSTLKIQPAKLEDSAVYLCASSREYRSTGNTIYFGEGSWLTVV.

This clonotype has a single count. This chain connects TRBV12-5 to TRBJ2-3; 7 nucleotides align to TRBD2. The V gene end was trimmed by 6 bases and the J gene end by 0 bases; junction bases not matched to a gene: 3. This CDR3 is 14 amino acids long. In germline, CDR1 is LGHNT, CDR2 FRNRAP. CDR3 protein: CASGSSGSTDTQYF. As DNA, the CDR3 is TGTGCTAGTGGGTCTAGCGGAAGCACAGATACGCAGTATTTT.

The chain is built from TRBV7-9 and TRBJ2-3; TRBD2 agrees at 8 bases. The CDR3 length is 17 residues. Germline V gives CDR1 SEHNR, CDR2 FQNEAQ (reference sequence). V trimming: 2 bases; J trimming: 0 bases; junction bases outside the gene matches: 7. CDR3 sequence reads: CASSLPLAESSTDTQYF. In nucleotides, the CDR3 is TGTGCCAGCAGCTTACCACTAGCGGAGTCTAGCACAGATACGCAGTATTTT.

The chain recombines TRBV27 with TRBJ2-7; TRBD2 is a possible D gene (6 bases). Trimming pared 7 bases from V and 2 bases from J, leaving 18 bases between. CDR3 length equals 15 residues. CDR1 is MNHEY and CDR2 is SMNVEV in the germline V gene (reference sequence). The CDR3 region is CASTPQIADTYEQYF. In nucleotides, the CDR3 is TGTGCCAGCACCCCCCAGATAGCGGATACCTACGAGCAGTACTTC.

J is TRBJ1-5 and V is TRBV28; no definite D call. Per the germline V gene, CDR1 is MDHEN and CDR2 is SYDVKM. V was pared by 6 bases and J by 7 bases, with 10 bases between. The CDR3 sequence is 12 residues long. The CDR3, as DNA: TGTGCCAGCAGACTGGTGGGACAGCCCCAGCATTTT. Its translation is CASRLVGQPQHF.

This rearrangement joins TRBV7-8 to TRBJ2-4; 12 nucleotides align to TRBD1. V lost 5 bases and J lost 5; bases outside the gene matches: 4. CDR1 and CDR2 from the germline V gene are SGHVS and FQNEAQ. The CDR3 runs to 15 residues. The CDR3 sequence is CASSKGQGAENIQYF. The DNA of the CDR3 is TGTGCCAGCAGCAAGGGACAGGGGGCCGAAAACATTCAGTACTTC. Together with reference TRBV7-8 and TRBJ2-4, the CDR3 gives the full variable domain: GAGVSQSPRYKVAKRGQDVALRCDPISGHVSLFWYQQALGQGPEFLTYFQNEAQLDKSGLPSDRFFAERPEGSVSTLKIQRTQQEDSAVYLCASSKGQGAENIQYFGAGTRLSVL.

The chain uses TRBV6-1 and TRBJ2-2, with 10 bases identical to TRBD2. V trimming: 2 bases; J trimming: 3 bases; junction bases outside the gene matches: 0. The CDR3 spans 15 residues. Looked up from germline, CDR1 is MNHNS and CDR2 is SASEGT. The CDR3 loop reads CASSELAGDTGELFF. The CDR3 DNA is TGTGCCAGCAGTGAACTAGCGGGAGACACCGGGGAGCTGTTTTTT.

The CDR3 DNA follows: TGTGCCAGCAAACCTAGCGGTGGAGGTAAGGAGCAGTACTTC. Its translation: CASKPSGGGKEQYF. The rearrangement uses TRBV25-1 and TRBJ2-7; 7 bases are shared with TRBD2. Germline V lookup: CDR1 MGHDK, CDR2 SYGVNS. The V and J ends lost 7 bases and 7 bases, in that order; junction bases with no gene match: 13. The CDR3 has 14 amino acids.

This sequence joins TRBV19 and TRBJ1-1; 9 bases match TRBD1. The CDR3 runs to 13 residues. CDR1 LNHDA and CDR2 SQIVND come from the germline V gene (reference sequence). V shed 6 bases and J 5 bases; nucleotides not matched to a gene: 4. CDR3 sequence (DNA): TGTGCCAGTAGGGACAGGGGATTAACTGAAGCTTTCTTT. It codes for CASRDRGLTEAFF.

The chain couples TRBV12-3 or TRBV12-4 to TRBJ2-5; no firm D call. This CDR3 comprises 12 residues. The V end was cut by 5 bases, the J end by 8 bases, with 12 bases between. CDR3 region: CASSPPGRTQYF. In nucleotides, the CDR3 is TGTGCCAGCAGTCCCCCGGGCCGCACCCAGTACTTC.

The CDR3 protein is CASSLRGLAGDEQFF. The DNA of the CDR3 is TGCGCCAGCAGCTTGAGGGGACTAGCTGGCGATGAGCAGTTCTTC. The genes are TRBV5-1 and TRBJ2-1, with TRBD2 identical over 9 bases. CDR1 SGHRS and CDR2 YFSETQ come from the germline V gene. This CDR3 has 15 amino acids. Losses at the gene ends were 1 base for V and 8 bases for J; bases not matched to a gene: 7.

This chain links TRBV7-2 with TRBJ2-7; 12 bases line up with TRBD2. Losses at the gene ends were 5 bases for V and 6 bases for J; bases not matched to a gene: 8. The CDR3 is 15 residues long. The germline CDR1 and CDR2 sequences are SGHTA and FQGNSA. CDR3 DNA sequence: TGTGCCAGCAGCCCTCGGACTAGCGGGAATTCCGAGCAGTACTTC. It specifies CASSPRTSGNSEQYF.